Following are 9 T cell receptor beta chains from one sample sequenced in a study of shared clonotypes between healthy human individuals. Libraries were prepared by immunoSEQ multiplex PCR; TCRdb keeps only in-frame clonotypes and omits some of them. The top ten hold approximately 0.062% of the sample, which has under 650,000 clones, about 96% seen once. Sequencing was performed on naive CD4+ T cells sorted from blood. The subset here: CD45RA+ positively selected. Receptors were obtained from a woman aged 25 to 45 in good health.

The CDR3 sequence: CASRRSADYEQYF. CDR3 sequence (DNA): TGTGCCAGCCGCCGTTCAGCGGACTACGAGCAGTACTTC. This chain connects TRBV28 to TRBJ2-7, with D perhaps matching TRBD2 (5 bases). Germline V gives CDR1 MDHEN, CDR2 SYDVKM. Trimming removed 8 bases at V and 3 bases at J, with 14 bases between. The CDR3 spans 13 residues.

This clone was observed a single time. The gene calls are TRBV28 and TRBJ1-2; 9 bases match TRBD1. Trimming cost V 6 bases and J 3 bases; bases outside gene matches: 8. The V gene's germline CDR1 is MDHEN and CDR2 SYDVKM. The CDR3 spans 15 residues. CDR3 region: CASRGLTGGYYGYTF. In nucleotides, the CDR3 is TGTGCCAGCAGGGGCCTTACAGGGGGCTACTATGGCTACACCTTC.

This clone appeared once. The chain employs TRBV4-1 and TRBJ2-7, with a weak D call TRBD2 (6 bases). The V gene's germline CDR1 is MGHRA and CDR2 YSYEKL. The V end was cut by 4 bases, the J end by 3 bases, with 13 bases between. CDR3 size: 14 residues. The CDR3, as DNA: TGCGCCAGCAGCCGAGGGACTGTGAACTACGAGCAGTACTTC. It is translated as CASSRGTVNYEQYF.

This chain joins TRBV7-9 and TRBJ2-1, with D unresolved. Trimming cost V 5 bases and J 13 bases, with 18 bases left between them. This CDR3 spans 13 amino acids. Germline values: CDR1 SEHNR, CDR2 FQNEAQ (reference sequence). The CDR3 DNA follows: TGTGCCAGCAGCCGCGTAGAGCTTAGATTCCAGTTCTTC. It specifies CASSRVELRFQFF.

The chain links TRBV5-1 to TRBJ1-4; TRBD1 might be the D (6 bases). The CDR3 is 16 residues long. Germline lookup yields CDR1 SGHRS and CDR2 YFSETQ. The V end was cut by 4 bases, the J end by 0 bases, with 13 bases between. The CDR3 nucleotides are TGCGCCAGCAGCGAGGACAGACTTGCAACTAATGAAAAACTGTTTTTT. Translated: CASSEDRLATNEKLFF.

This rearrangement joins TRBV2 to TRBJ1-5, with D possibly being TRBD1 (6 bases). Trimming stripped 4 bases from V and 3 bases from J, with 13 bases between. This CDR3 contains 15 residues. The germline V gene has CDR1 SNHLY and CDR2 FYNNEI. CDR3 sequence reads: CASSVSHRDNQPQHF. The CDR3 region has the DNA TGTGCCAGCAGTGTATCCCACAGGGACAATCAGCCCCAGCATTTT.

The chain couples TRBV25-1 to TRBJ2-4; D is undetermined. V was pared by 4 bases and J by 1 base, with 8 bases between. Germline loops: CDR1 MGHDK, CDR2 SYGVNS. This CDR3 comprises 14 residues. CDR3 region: CASSVGSAKNIQYF. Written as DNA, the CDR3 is TGTGCCAGCAGTGTGGGGTCCGCCAAAAACATTCAGTACTTC.

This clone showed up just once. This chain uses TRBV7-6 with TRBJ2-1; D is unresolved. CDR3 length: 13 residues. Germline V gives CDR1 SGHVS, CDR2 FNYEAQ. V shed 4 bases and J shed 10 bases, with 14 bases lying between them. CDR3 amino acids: CASSSHPDLEQFF. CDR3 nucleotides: TGTGCCAGCAGCTCTCATCCGGACCTGGAGCAGTTCTTC.

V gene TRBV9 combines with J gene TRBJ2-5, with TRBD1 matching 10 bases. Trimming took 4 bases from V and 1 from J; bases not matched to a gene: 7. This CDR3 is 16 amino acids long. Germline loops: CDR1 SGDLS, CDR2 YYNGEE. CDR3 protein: CASSRLGQGIQETQYF. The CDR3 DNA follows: TGTGCCAGCAGCAGGCTGGGACAGGGGATCCAAGAGACCCAGTACTTC.